The 4 T cell receptor beta chains listed next were all sequenced from one sample in a study of shared clonotypes between healthy human individuals. Sequencing was performed with immunoSEQ multiplex PCR; in TCRdb, only in-frame clones are kept and a portion is missing. The sample shows hundreds of thousands of clones, 97% of them seen only once. The sequenced material came from naive CD4+ T cells sorted from blood. As for subset: CD45RA+ positively selected. The receptors derive from a woman aged 30 to 39 in good health.

This clone was detected a few times. The chain recombines TRBV10-3 with TRBJ1-1, with 7 positions matching TRBD1. This CDR3 is 15 amino acids long. Unmatched junction bases numbered 7, after V lost 6 bases and J lost 0 bases. Germline values: CDR1 ENHRY, CDR2 SYGVKD. The CDR3 bases are TGTGCCATCAGGATGGGACAGCTCATGAACACTGAAGCTTTCTTT. This translates into CAIRMGQLMNTEAFF.

The chain couples TRBV2 to TRBJ1-5; the D is unclear. This CDR3 has 16 residues. Germline-derived CDR1 and CDR2 are SNHLY and FYNNEI. V lost 3 bases and J lost 0, with 12 bases in between. This chain's CDR3 is CASSDGEVVSNQPQHF. CDR3 DNA sequence: TGTGCCAGCAGTGATGGGGAGGTGGTTAGCAATCAGCCCCAGCATTTT.

This rearrangement joins TRBV1 to TRBJ2-7; TRBD1 was called by the table and not checked on the DNA. TRBV1 is a known pseudogene. This CDR3 has 15 amino acids. In nucleotides, the CDR3 is TGCACCAGCAGCCATACGACAGGGAAGGTCGACGAGCAGTACTTC. Translation gives CTSSHTTGKVDEQYF.

The chain is built from TRBV4-2 and TRBJ2-5, with 9 bases identical to TRBD1. This CDR3 has 17 amino acids. Germline V lookup: CDR1 LGHNA, CDR2 YNFKEQ. V lost 2 bases and J lost 3; bases outside the gene matches: 10. The CDR3 sequence: CASSQLLGQGEKETQYF. Here the CDR3 DNA reads TGTGCCAGCAGCCAACTCTTGGGACAGGGTGAGAAAGAGACCCAGTACTTC.